This T cell receptor (beta chain) was captured by sequencing in a study of cytomegalovirus exposure and HLA in healthy donors. The study ran its PCR with 60 Vbeta and 13 Jbeta primers. Profiling relied on immunoSEQ multiplex PCR, and the TCRdb table lists in-frame clones only, not all of them. The sample records about 170,000 clones, roughly 80% being singletons. Trimming removed 6 bases at V and 7 bases at J, with 10 bases between. CDR1 is DFQATT and CDR2 is SNEGSKA in the germline V gene (reference sequence). The length of the CDR3 is 11 residues. This clonotype was sampled from a male donor in good health and CMV-seronegative. Sample: PBMCs. The genes are TRBV20-1 and TRBJ2-1; no clear D. The CDR3 DNA reads TGCAGTGCACAAGTGCGGAATGAGCAGTTCTTC. Amino acid sequence: CSAQVRNEQFF.